This TCR beta chain came from a study of technical replicates of blood from several donors. Profiled with immunoSEQ multiplex PCR; TCRdb holds only in-frame clones, not every one. This table has under 90,000 clones, 96% appearing once. This clone was counted only a few times. This CDR3 is 13 amino acids long. The V gene's germline CDR1 is LNHDA and CDR2 SQIVND (reference sequence). V was pared by 5 bases and J by 11 bases, with 13 bases between. This TCR came from a human donor in good health. V usage is TRBV19 and J usage is TRBJ1-6; the D gene is possibly TRBD1 (5 bases). Sequenced input: T cells isolated from PBMCs. The CDR3 protein is CASSGGTRPPLHF. CDR3 sequence (DNA): TGTGCCAGTAGTGGGGGGACTCGCCCACCCCTCCACTTT.